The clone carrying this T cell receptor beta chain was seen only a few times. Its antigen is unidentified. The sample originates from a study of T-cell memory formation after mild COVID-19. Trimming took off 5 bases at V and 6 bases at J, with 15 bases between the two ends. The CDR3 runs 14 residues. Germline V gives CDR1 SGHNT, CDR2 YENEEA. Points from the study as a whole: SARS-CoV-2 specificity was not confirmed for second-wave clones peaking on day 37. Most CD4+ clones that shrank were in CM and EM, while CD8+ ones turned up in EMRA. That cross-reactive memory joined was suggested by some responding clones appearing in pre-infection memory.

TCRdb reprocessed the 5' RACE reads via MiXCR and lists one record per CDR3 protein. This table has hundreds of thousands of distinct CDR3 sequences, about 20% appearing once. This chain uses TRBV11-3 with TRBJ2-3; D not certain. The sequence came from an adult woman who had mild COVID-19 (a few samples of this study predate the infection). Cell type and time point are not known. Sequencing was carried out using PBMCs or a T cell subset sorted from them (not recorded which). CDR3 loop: CASSLWGKDDTQYF. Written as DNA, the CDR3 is TGTGCCAGCAGCCTATGGGGTAAAGACGATACGCAGTATTTT.